These 9 T cell receptor beta chains were sequenced from one sample in a study of T cell responses to AZD1222 COVID-19 vaccine. Sequencing was performed with immunoSEQ multiplex PCR; in TCRdb, only in-frame clones are kept and a portion is missing. The sample includes over 15,000 clones, 81% seen only once; the top ten take roughly a fifth. The sample in question was peripheral blood, obtained 28 days after the second AZD1222 dose. The receptor set was obtained from an adult who received the AZD1222 COVID-19 vaccine.

This chain joins TRBV7-2 and TRBJ1-2; D uncertain. The CDR3 covers 15 residues. V was trimmed by 5 bases and J by 5 bases, leaving 18 bases between them. In germline, CDR1 is SGHTA, CDR2 FQGNSA. The CDR3 loop reads CASSPSAGLPYGYTF. The CDR3 region has the DNA TGTGCCAGCAGCCCCAGTGCGGGTCTACCATATGGCTACACCTTC.

This sequence joins TRBV7-2 and TRBJ1-3; D uncertain. This CDR3 spans 12 amino acids. CDR1 is SGHTA and CDR2 is FQGNSA in the germline V gene. The germline V and J ends were trimmed by 3 bases and 4 bases, with 4 bases remaining between them. The DNA of the CDR3 is TGTGCCAGCAGCTTTCCGGGAAACACCATATATTTT. Protein product: CASSFPGNTIYF.

V and J are TRBV4-2 and TRBJ2-1; TRBD1 is a possible D gene (5 bases). This CDR3 contains 17 residues. Trimming took 3 bases from V and 12 from J, leaving 27 bases between them. Germline V lookup: CDR1 LGHNA, CDR2 YNFKEQ. The CDR3 loop reads CASSQGTSGSSVSGQFF. For the CDR3, the DNA is TGTGCCAGCAGCCAGGGCACATCAGGGTCCTCGGTATCAGGGCAGTTCTTC.

This clone was seen a few times. The chain is built from TRBV2 and TRBJ2-1; TRBD2 matches at 7 bases. V shed 8 bases and J 4 bases; nucleotides not matched to a gene: 5. The CDR3 contains 13 residues. The germline V gene has CDR1 SNHLY and CDR2 FYNNEI. In DNA form, the CDR3 reads TGTGCCAGCGTCTCGGGACTATACAATGAGCAGTTCTTC. It encodes CASVSGLYNEQFF.

This clone was counted only a few times. This chain joins TRBV10-3 and TRBJ2-7, with 7 bases matching TRBD1. The J segment lost 2 bases and the V segment lost 10 bases, leaving 11 bases of the junction unmatched. The CDR3 runs 14 residues. Germline V gives CDR1 ENHRY, CDR2 SYGVKD. As DNA, the CDR3 is TGTGCCACCGAAACTACAGGGGCGCCCTACGAGCAGTACTTC. As protein: CATETTGAPYEQYF.

J is TRBJ1-5 and V is TRBV4-3; 10 bases agree with TRBD1. V was pared by 0 bases and J by 2 bases, with 13 bases of the junction left unmatched. Germline loops: CDR1 LGHNA, CDR2 YSLEER. The CDR3 has 20 residues. This CDR3 is CASSQDRQTGGFNGNQPQHF. The DNA of the CDR3 is TGCGCCAGCAGCCAAGATCGCCAGACAGGGGGCTTTAATGGCAATCAGCCCCAGCATTTT.

This clone was picked up a small number of times. V is TRBV7-9 and J is TRBJ2-2, with 7 bases identical to TRBD1. With 8 bases clipped from V and 2 bases from J, the junction kept 5 bases outside the gene matches. CDR1 is SEHNR, CDR2 FQNEAQ, per germline (reference sequence). CDR3 length: 14 amino acids. CDR3 protein: CASAWTGNTGELFF. The DNA for the CDR3 is TGTGCCAGCGCCTGGACAGGAAACACCGGGGAGCTGTTTTTT.

This chain joins TRBV6-5 and TRBJ2-7, with 8 bases matching TRBD2. The germline V gene has CDR1 MNHEY and CDR2 SVGAGI. Germline trimming cut 3 bases from V and 2 bases from J; bases unmatched to any gene: 6. This CDR3 is 15 amino acids long. This CDR3 is CASSYSSGRAYEQYF. Here the CDR3 DNA reads TGTGCCAGCAGTTATTCTAGCGGGCGAGCCTACGAGCAGTACTTC.

The V and J genes are TRBV20-1 and TRBJ1-2; a weak D match, TRBD1 (5 bases). V dropped 5 bases and J dropped 8 bases, with 12 bases sitting between them. Germline V gene lookup returns CDR1 DFQATT and CDR2 SNEGSKA (reference sequence). There are 11 residues in the CDR3. This chain's CDR3 is CSASGTGGYTF. Here the CDR3 DNA reads TGCAGTGCTTCCGGGACGGGAGGCTACACCTTC.